What follows are 8 T cell receptor beta chains derived from one specimen sequenced in a study of blood T cell repertoires in COVID-19. Assay used: immunoSEQ multiplex PCR; TCRdb lists only in-frame clones, some missing. The sample has about 240,000 clones, 75% to 90% seen once. Sample: PBMCs or T cells enriched from blood (not recorded which). Every receptor here comes from a woman aged 35 to 49 with acute COVID-19.

The V gene is TRBV6-5, the J gene TRBJ2-2; 7 bases are shared with TRBD2. The germline V gene encodes CDR1 MNHEY and CDR2 SVGAGI. V dropped 3 bases and J dropped 3; count of bases not matched to a gene: 7. The CDR3 runs 16 residues. This CDR3 reads CASSYSAGEDTGELFF. The CDR3 bases are TGTGCCAGCAGTTATTCGGCGGGAGAGGACACCGGGGAGCTGTTTTTT.

The gene calls are TRBV30 and TRBJ2-3, with 10 bases identical to TRBD2. The germline CDR1 and CDR2 sequences are GTSNPN and SVGIG (reference sequence). With V trimmed by 5 bases and J by 5 bases, 10 bases remained unmatched. CDR3 length equals 15 residues. The CDR3 sequence is CAWRLAGRPGDTQYF. CDR3 nucleotides: TGTGCCTGGCGACTAGCGGGCCGCCCAGGAGATACGCAGTATTTT.

The rearrangement uses TRBV11-2 and TRBJ1-1; D is unresolved. The CDR3 loop spans 15 amino acids. V gave up 7 bases and J gave up 5 bases, with 20 bases separating them. Germline V CDR1 and CDR2: SGHAT, FQNNGV. The CDR3 sequence is CASTRASSWRTEAFF. The CDR3 nucleotides are TGTGCCAGCACCCGCGCCTCGAGCTGGAGGACTGAAGCTTTCTTT.

The chain uses TRBV5-4 and TRBJ1-2; D gene uncertain. Germline assignment: CDR1 SGHNT and CDR2 YYREEE (reference sequence). This CDR3 is built from 13 residues. Trimming removed 6 bases from V and 13 bases from J, with 22 bases in between. CDR3 loop: CASTHPEVRVATF. The CDR3 DNA reads as TGTGCCAGCACACACCCTGAGGTCAGAGTGGCCACCTTC.

The CDR3 here is CASSQDSPNEQFF. CDR3 DNA sequence: TGCGCCAGCAGCCAGGACAGTCCCAATGAGCAGTTCTTC. The chain combines TRBV5-1 with TRBJ2-1; possibly TRBD1 for D (6 bases). Per germline, CDR1 SGHRS and CDR2 YFSETQ. The CDR3 extends over 13 amino acids. V lost 4 bases, J lost 6 bases, and 11 bases lay in between.

The V gene is TRBV25-1, the J gene TRBJ2-1, with 11 bases identical to TRBD1. J was trimmed by 1 base and V by 5 bases; bases with no gene match: 10. In germline, CDR1 is MGHDK, CDR2 SYGVNS. The CDR3 has 18 amino acids. In DNA form, the CDR3 reads TGTGCCAGCAGTAAAAACCCGGGACAGGGGGATTCCTACAATGAGCAGTTCTTC. It is translated as CASSKNPGQGDSYNEQFF.

The V call is TRBV6-5, the J call TRBJ2-5; 10 bases align to TRBD1. CDR3 length equals 14 residues. Germline trimming cut 7 bases from V and 4 bases from J; bases unmatched to any gene: 6. Germline CDR1 reads MNHEY; CDR2 reads SVGAGI. CDR3 loop: CASKKTGGTETQYF. CDR3 DNA sequence: TGTGCCAGCAAAAAGACAGGGGGCACAGAGACCCAGTACTTC.

The rearrangement uses TRBV10-3 and TRBJ2-7; 7 bases are a match to TRBD2. The germline V gene has CDR1 ENHRY and CDR2 SYGVKD. The V gene end was trimmed by 2 bases and the J gene end by 5 bases; junction bases not matched to a gene: 6. There are 14 residues in the CDR3. CDR3 nucleotide sequence: TGTGCCATCAGTGAGAAGCGGGAAAGCGACGAGCAGTACTTC. It is translated as CAISEKRESDEQYF.